This TCR beta chain was identified in a study of T cells in localized non-small cell lung cancer. On this clone: Its antigen remains unknown.

General study points: Detection in adjacent lung was observed for a median approximately 52 of the top 100 tumor clones. Tumor showed lower T cell clonality than uninvolved adjacent lung, where it was highest.

Data came from immunoSEQ multiplex PCR; TCRdb stores just in-frame clones and leaves some out. This table has roughly 27,000 clones, 90% appearing once. The CDR3 extends over 15 amino acids. Trimming removed 0 bases from V and 1 base from J, with 10 bases in between. Germline CDR1 SGHRS, CDR2 YFSETQ. V usage is TRBV5-1 and J usage is TRBJ1-1; possible D gene TRBD1, 5 bases. Sequencing used peripheral blood, obtained before any cancer treatment. The source is a woman aged 35-70 years with stage I lung adenocarcinoma. This chain's CDR3 is CASSLAWTQNTEAFF. The DNA for the CDR3 is TGCGCCAGCAGCTTGGCGTGGACACAGAACACTGAAGCTTTCTTT.